Described below is a single T cell receptor (beta chain) sequence and its context. As yet, its antigen is unknown. The sample belongs to a study of cytomegalovirus exposure and HLA in healthy donors. Looking at the study overall: There were 117 million unique TCR beta sequences, drawn from approximately 190 million T cells, in an earlier analysis. Study-wide results and caveats: The study recorded around 160 TCR beta chains that were cytomegalovirus-associated. Presence/absence analyses took donor sequencing depth as roughly uniform. For TCR beta chains, V- and J-gene trimming was later linked to a missense DCLRE1C variant.

CDR1 LGHNA and CDR2 YSLEER come from the germline V gene. Trimming left V 3 bases short and J 3 bases short, with 6 bases between. The CDR3 runs to 14 residues. The PCR employed 60 Vbeta primers together with 13 Jbeta primers. Method: immunoSEQ multiplex PCR; TCRdb's copy keeps in-frame clones and lacks some. The top ten clones hold 2.5% to 3% of a sample with roughly 150,000 clones, approximately 84% of them seen once. Sequencing was performed on PBMCs. This TCR was recovered from a man in his thirties or forties in good health and CMV-seropositive. The chain links TRBV4-3 to TRBJ2-6; D gene uncertain. The CDR3 DNA reads TGCGCCAGCAGCCAGTTTATTGGGGCCAACGTCCTGACTTTC. This sequence encodes CASSQFIGANVLTF.